The 19 T cell receptor beta chains presented below share a single source sample, sequenced in a study of technical replicates of blood from a handful of donors. The data were produced by immunoSEQ multiplex PCR, yet TCRdb's version contains in-frame clones alone and is incomplete. The sample includes more than 90,000 clones, 96% seen only once; the top ten take roughly 0.21%. Material for sequencing was T cells isolated from PBMCs. All receptors derive from a human donor in good health.

CDR3 bases: TGCAGCGCCTGCATACAGGGGGCTTACACCGGGGAGCTGTTTTTT. Its protein is CSACIQGAYTGELFF. The rearrangement links TRBV29-1 to TRBJ2-2, with 9 positions matching TRBD1. J was trimmed by 3 bases and V by 7 bases; bases with no gene match: 9. Germline assignment: CDR1 SQVTM and CDR2 ANQGSEA. CDR3 length: 15 residues.

The chain couples TRBV2 to TRBJ1-5; D is ambiguous. The CDR3 is made up of 13 amino acids. Trimming took off 2 bases at V and 4 bases at J, with 6 bases between the two ends. Germline lookup yields CDR1 SNHLY and CDR2 FYNNEI. CDR3 nucleotide sequence: TGTGCCAGCAGTGAATTACTTAATCAGCCCCAGCATTTT. Its translation: CASSELLNQPQHF. Full variable domain (missing parts from reference TRBV2 and TRBJ1-5): EPEVTQTPSHQVTQMGQEVILRCVPISNHLYFYWYRQILGQKVEFLVSFYNNEISEKSEIFDDQFSVERPDGSNFTLKIRSTKLEDSAMYFCASSELLNQPQHFGDGTRLSIL.

The chain is built from TRBV4-2 and TRBJ2-3, with 9 bases aligning to TRBD1. From germline, CDR1 is LGHNA and CDR2 YNFKEQ. J gave up 4 bases and V 3 bases, and 14 bases lay outside the gene matches. This CDR3 is built from 18 residues. As DNA, the CDR3 is TGTGCCAGCAGCCACGCTCCGGGACAGGGACCCGACGCAGATACGCAGTATTTT. It is translated as CASSHAPGQGPDADTQYF.

CDR3 residues: CASSSAGGNLAKNIQYF. DNA of the CDR3: TGTGCCAGCAGTTCGGCGGGGGGGAATTTAGCCAAAAACATTCAGTACTTC. The V and J genes are TRBV28 and TRBJ2-4; 9 bases align to TRBD2. Germline V gene sequence: CDR1 MDHEN, CDR2 SYDVKM. V lost 4 bases, J lost 0 bases, and 7 bases stayed unmatched. This CDR3 spans 17 amino acids.

This chain joins TRBV15 and TRBJ1-4, with 8 positions matching TRBD1. The CDR3 is made up of 15 amino acids. J lost 7 bases, V lost 5 bases, and 9 bases had no gene match. The germline V gene encodes CDR1 LNHNV and CDR2 YYDKDF (reference sequence). The CDR3 here is CATSGDPGGVEKLFF. In DNA, the CDR3 is TGTGCCACCAGCGGCGACCCAGGGGGCGTTGAAAAACTGTTTTTT.

On this clone itself: One junction end disagrees with the germline gene, perhaps due to a read error. The chain recombines TRBV5-4 with TRBJ2-7, with a possible D match to TRBD2 (6 bases). The CDR3 is 14 amino acids. The germline V gene has CDR1 SGHNT and CDR2 YYREEE (reference sequence). CDR3 residues: CAGSVGSSEYEQYF. Written as DNA, the CDR3 is TGTGCCGGCAGTGTTGGGTCTAGCGAATACGAGCAGTACTTC.

V is TRBV11-3 and J is TRBJ1-2, with D unclear. The CDR3 spans 15 residues. Germline V gene sequence: CDR1 SGHNT, CDR2 YENEEA. V lost 5 bases to trimming and J lost 4 bases, with 17 bases between them. Here the CDR3 reads CASSLSRAGAYGYTF. The DNA for the CDR3 is TGTGCCAGCAGCCTTTCCAGAGCGGGCGCCTATGGCTACACCTTC.

This CDR3 is CASSLAEPPPYEQYF. The CDR3 DNA reads TGTGCCAGCAGTTTAGCGGAACCACCCCCCTACGAGCAGTACTTC. The gene calls are TRBV28 and TRBJ2-7, with unresolved D. Germline values: CDR1 MDHEN, CDR2 SYDVKM. This CDR3 contains 15 residues. Trimming removed 2 bases from V and 2 bases from J, with 13 bases in between.

V and J are TRBV2 and TRBJ2-3; D gene unclear. The germline CDR1 and CDR2 sequences are SNHLY and FYNNEI. There are 13 residues in the CDR3. V lost 4 bases, J lost 0 bases, and 5 bases lay in between. The CDR3 loop is CASSVLSTDTQYF. CDR3 nucleotides: TGTGCCAGCAGTGTATTAAGCACAGATACGCAGTATTTT.

The V call is TRBV6-5, the J call TRBJ2-1, with D maybe TRBD2 (7 bases). CDR1 and CDR2 from the germline V gene are MNHEY and SVGAGI. V lost 0 bases and J lost 2, with 11 bases in between. CDR3 length equals 16 residues. The CDR3 DNA sequence: TGTGCCAGCAGTTACTCTGGGGGGGCCGCCTACAATGAGCAGTTCTTC. It encodes CASSYSGGAAYNEQFF.

J is TRBJ1-2 and V is TRBV6-1; TRBD1 aligns across 8 bases. Trimming cost V 2 bases and J 7 bases; bases outside gene matches: 6. Germline values: CDR1 MNHNS, CDR2 SASEGT. The CDR3 consists of 14 residues. The CDR3 DNA is TGTGCCAGCAGTGAAATCGGGACAGGCGGTGGCTACACCTTC. It is translated as CASSEIGTGGGYTF.

The rearrangement joins TRBV30 to TRBJ2-3, with D possibly being TRBD2 (6 bases). The CDR3 loop spans 16 amino acids. V was trimmed by 5 bases and J by 1 base, leaving 19 bases between them. Germline values: CDR1 GTSNPN, CDR2 SVGIG (reference sequence). The CDR3 nucleotides are TGTGCCTGGTACGCAATTGCGGCGGGGCGCACAGATACGCAGTATTTT. Protein product: CAWYAIAAGRTDTQYF.

CDR3 sequence: CATSRGQGGNTIYF. The CDR3 nucleotides are TGTGCCACCAGCAGAGGACAGGGCGGAAACACCATATATTTT. The chain uses TRBV15 and TRBJ1-3, with 7 bases lining up with TRBD1. Trimming cost V 1 base and J 4 bases; bases outside gene matches: 1. Per the germline V gene, CDR1 is LNHNV and CDR2 is YYDKDF (reference sequence). The CDR3 is made up of 14 amino acids.

V usage is TRBV19 and J usage is TRBJ2-2; tentatively, D is TRBD1 (6 bases). Germline V gene data show CDR1 as LNHDA and CDR2 as SQIVND (reference sequence). The CDR3 is 14 amino acids. The V end was cut by 8 bases, the J end by 5 bases, with 15 bases between. The CDR3 is CASGYRVETGELFF. Here the CDR3 DNA reads TGTGCCAGTGGGTACAGGGTGGAAACCGGGGAGCTGTTTTTT.

This sequence joins TRBV9 and TRBJ1-1; D is ambiguous. Germline CDR1 is SGDLS and CDR2 is YYNGEE. The CDR3 runs 13 residues. V was cut by 0 bases and J by 3 bases, with 6 bases left in between. The CDR3 bases are TGTGCCAGCAGCGTAGTAGGAGACACTGAAGCTTTCTTT. Its protein product is CASSVVGDTEAFF.

This chain uses TRBV28 with TRBJ2-4; 8 bases align to TRBD1. CDR3 length: 21 amino acids. Germline assignment: CDR1 MDHEN and CDR2 SYDVKM. J lost 1 base, V lost 6 bases, and 23 bases had no gene match. CDR3 loop: CASSLPTGDRKLPGAKNIQYF. CDR3 nucleotide sequence: TGTGCCAGCAGCCTTCCCACAGGGGACAGGAAACTACCGGGGGCCAAAAACATTCAGTACTTC.

This chain joins TRBV30 and TRBJ1-1, with TRBD1 matching 8 bases. The CDR3 sequence is 14 residues long. Per the germline V gene, CDR1 is GTSNPN and CDR2 is SVGIG (reference sequence). Germline trimming cut 4 bases from V and 6 bases from J; bases unmatched to any gene: 10. The CDR3 loop is CAWIKGRGRPEAFF. The CDR3 nucleotides are TGTGCCTGGATAAAGGGCAGGGGGCGGCCTGAAGCTTTCTTT.

The rearrangement joins TRBV7-9 to TRBJ1-1; maybe TRBD1 (6 bases). The CDR3 sequence is 13 residues long. Germline V gene data show CDR1 as SEHNR and CDR2 as FQNEAQ (reference sequence). V shed 5 bases and J shed 7 bases, with 14 bases lying between them. The CDR3 DNA reads TGTGCCAGCAGCCCCCAGGGGAAGGTTGAAGCTTTCTTT. This gives the protein CASSPQGKVEAFF. Filled out from reference TRBV7-9 and TRBJ1-1, the complete variable domain reads DTGVSQNPRHKITKRGQNVTFRCDPISEHNRLYWYRQTLGQGPEFLTYFQNEAQLEKSRLLSDRFSAERPKGSFSTLEIQRTEQGDSAMYLCASSPQGKVEAFFGQGTRLTVV.

The V and J genes are TRBV9 and TRBJ2-3; TRBD2 matches at 7 bases. With 0 bases clipped from V and 11 bases from J, the junction kept 9 bases outside the gene matches. This CDR3 has 14 amino acids. CDR1 is SGDLS and CDR2 is YYNGEE in the germline V gene. The CDR3: CASSVGGTTGMQYF. The CDR3 DNA reads as TGTGCCAGCAGCGTAGGGGGGACTACCGGTATGCAGTATTTT.